This T cell receptor beta chain was documented in a study of T cells expressing NK-cell markers. About the study: Repertoire data for TCR beta were derived from sorted T cells (CD3+CD56+NKG2C+, CD3+CD56+NKG2C- and CD3+CD56-NKG2C+).

Germline V gene data show CDR1 as SGHAT and CDR2 as FQNNGV. This CDR3 spans 16 amino acids. TCR beta libraries carry UMIs added by 5'RACE template switching. TCRdb re-called the 5' RACE reads; one entry per CDR3 protein, DNA not given. This table holds roughly 350,000 distinct CDR3 sequences. Study outcomes and limitations: In four donors, dominant clonotypes made up roughly 25-60.1% of CD3+CD56-NKG2C+ cells.

As concerns this clonotype: Its antigen is not identified.

This clonotype was sampled from a man aged 18 to 70 in good health. This sequence joins TRBV11-2 and TRBJ1-1; TCRdb's D call, TRBD1, is unchecked because there is no DNA. The sequenced sample was blood T cells: a sorted CD56 or NKG2C T cell subset, CD4+ or CD8+ T cells, or bulk PBMC T cells (not recorded which). The CDR3 loop reads CASSLQFQGSNTEAFF.